The sample holds a few counts of the clone carrying this TCR beta chain. As yet, its antigen is unknown. Germline V gene lookup returns CDR1 SGDLS and CDR2 YYNGEE. CDR3 length: 15 residues. Between the trimmed V and J ends, which lost 3 bases and 6 bases, there was a span of 16 bases. cDNA synthesis used the whole RNA isolate, giving expressed TCRB sequences. Some clones are missing from TCRdb's copy, which holds only in-frame ones; the method was immunoSEQ multiplex PCR. The sample includes over 25,000 clones, roughly half of them seen just once. The sample comes from a study of beta chain features in type 1 diabetes. Whole-study results and caveats: Type 1 diabetes patients showed a moderate but significant shortening of TCRB CDR3s in all four CD4+ subsets.

This chain connects TRBV9 to TRBJ1-5; TRBD1 is a possible D gene (6 bases). The sample comprised stem cell memory CD4+ T cells from blood. The source is a man aged 25-45 years with type 1 diabetes. CDR3 nucleotide sequence: TGTGCCAGCAGCGCTCGGGGGGCAGTAACTCAGCCCCAGCATTTT. It translates to CASSARGAVTQPQHF.